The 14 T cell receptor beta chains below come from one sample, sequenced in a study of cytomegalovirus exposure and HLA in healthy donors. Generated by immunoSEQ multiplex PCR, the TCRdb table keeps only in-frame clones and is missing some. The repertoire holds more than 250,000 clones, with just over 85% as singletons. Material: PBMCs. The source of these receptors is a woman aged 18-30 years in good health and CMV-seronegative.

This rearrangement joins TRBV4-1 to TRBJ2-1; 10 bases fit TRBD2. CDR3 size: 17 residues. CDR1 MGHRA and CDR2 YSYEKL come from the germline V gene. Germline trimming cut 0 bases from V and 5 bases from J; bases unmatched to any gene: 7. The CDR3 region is CASSQDPLAGWDNEQFF. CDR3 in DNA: TGCGCCAGCAGCCAAGATCCACTAGCGGGATGGGACAATGAGCAGTTCTTC.

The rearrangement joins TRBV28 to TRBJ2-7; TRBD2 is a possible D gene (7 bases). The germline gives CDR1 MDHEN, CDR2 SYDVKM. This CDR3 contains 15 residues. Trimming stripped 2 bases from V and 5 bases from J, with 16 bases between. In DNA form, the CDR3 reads TGTGCCAGCAGTTTAGGGGGCGCGGGAGCGGACGAGCAGTACTTC. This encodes CASSLGGAGADEQYF. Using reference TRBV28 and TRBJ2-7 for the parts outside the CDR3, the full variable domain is DVKVTQSSRYLVKRTGEKVFLECVQDMDHENMFWYRQDPGLGLRLIYFSYDVKMKEKGDIPEGYSVSREKKERFSLILESASTNQTSMYLCASSLGGAGADEQYFGPGTRLTVT.

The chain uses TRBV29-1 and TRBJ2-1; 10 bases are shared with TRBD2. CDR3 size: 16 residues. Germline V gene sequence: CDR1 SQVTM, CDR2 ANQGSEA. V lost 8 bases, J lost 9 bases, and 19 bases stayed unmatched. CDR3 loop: CSPYVRVLAGVSEQFF. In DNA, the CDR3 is TGCAGCCCTTACGTGAGAGTGCTAGCGGGAGTGTCTGAGCAGTTCTTC.

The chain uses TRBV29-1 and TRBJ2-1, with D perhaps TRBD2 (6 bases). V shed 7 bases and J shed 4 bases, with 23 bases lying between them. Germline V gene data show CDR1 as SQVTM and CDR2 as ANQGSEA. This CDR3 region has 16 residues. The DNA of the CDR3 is TGCAGCGCCACCCCCCCCGGGGGAGGCTTTTACAATGAGCAGTTCTTC. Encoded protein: CSATPPGGGFYNEQFF.

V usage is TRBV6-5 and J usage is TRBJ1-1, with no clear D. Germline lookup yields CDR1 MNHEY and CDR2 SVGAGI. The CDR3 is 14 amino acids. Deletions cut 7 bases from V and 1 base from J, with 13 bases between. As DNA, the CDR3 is TGTGCCAGCACCAACCCTGCGGGGAACACTGAAGCTTTCTTT. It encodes CASTNPAGNTEAFF.

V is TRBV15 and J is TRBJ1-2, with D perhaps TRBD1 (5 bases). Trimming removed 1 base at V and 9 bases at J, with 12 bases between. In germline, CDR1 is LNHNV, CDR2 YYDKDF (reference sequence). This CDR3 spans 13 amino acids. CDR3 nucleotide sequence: TGTGCCACCAGCAGAGGACAGTTGTACAGCTACACCTTC. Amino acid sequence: CATSRGQLYSYTF.

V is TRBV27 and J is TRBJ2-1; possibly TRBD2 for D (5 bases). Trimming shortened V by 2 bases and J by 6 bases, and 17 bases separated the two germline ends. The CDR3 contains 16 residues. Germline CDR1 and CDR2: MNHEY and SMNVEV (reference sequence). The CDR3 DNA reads TGTGCCAGCAGTTTACAGCGGATGATCCACGGCAATGAGCAGTTCTTC. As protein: CASSLQRMIHGNEQFF.

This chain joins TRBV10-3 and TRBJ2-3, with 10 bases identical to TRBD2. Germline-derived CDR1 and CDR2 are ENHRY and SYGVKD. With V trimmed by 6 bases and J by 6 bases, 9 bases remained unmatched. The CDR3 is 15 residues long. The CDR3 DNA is TGTGCCATCAGGCAAGCGGGAGGGCCCTCCGATACGCAGTATTTT. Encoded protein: CAIRQAGGPSDTQYF.

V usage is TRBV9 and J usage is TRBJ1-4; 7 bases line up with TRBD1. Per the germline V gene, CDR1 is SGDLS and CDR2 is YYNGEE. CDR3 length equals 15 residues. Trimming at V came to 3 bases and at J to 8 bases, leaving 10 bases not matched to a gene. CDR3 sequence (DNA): TGTGCCAGCAGCGCTCGACAGGGCTTGGAAGAAAAACTGTTTTTT. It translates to CASSARQGLEEKLFF.

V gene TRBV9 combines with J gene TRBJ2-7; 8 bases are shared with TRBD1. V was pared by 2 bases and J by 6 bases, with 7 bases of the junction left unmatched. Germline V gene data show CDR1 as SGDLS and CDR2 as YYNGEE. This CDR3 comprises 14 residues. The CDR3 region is CASSVDRGEREQYF. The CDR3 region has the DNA TGTGCCAGCAGCGTCGACAGGGGTGAGCGCGAGCAGTACTTC. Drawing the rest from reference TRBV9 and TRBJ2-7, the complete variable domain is DSGVTQTPKHLITATGQRVTLRCSPRSGDLSVYWYQQSLDQGLQFLIQYYNGEERAKGNILERFSAQQFPDLHSELNLSSLELGDSALYFCASSVDRGEREQYFGPGTRLTVT.

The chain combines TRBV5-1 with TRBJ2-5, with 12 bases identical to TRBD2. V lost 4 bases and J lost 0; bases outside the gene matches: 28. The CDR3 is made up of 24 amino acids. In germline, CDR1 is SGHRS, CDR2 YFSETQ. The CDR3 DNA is TGCGCCAGCAGCCCCCAGCTATCCGGACTAGCGGGGCGCGGCGGGTCTAAGTACCAAGAGACCCAGTACTTC. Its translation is CASSPQLSGLAGRGGSKYQETQYF.

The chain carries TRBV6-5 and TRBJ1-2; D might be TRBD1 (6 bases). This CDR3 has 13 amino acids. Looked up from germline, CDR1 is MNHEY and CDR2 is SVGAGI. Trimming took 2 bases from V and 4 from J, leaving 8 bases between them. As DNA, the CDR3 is TGTGCCAGCAGTTACGGGACACCCTATGGCTACACCTTC. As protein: CASSYGTPYGYTF.

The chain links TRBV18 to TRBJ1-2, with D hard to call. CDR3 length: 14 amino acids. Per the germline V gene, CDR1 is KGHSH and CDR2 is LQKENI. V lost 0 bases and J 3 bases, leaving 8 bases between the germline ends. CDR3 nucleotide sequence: TGTGCCAGCTCACCACCGACTCGAGACTATGGCTACACCTTC. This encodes CASSPPTRDYGYTF.

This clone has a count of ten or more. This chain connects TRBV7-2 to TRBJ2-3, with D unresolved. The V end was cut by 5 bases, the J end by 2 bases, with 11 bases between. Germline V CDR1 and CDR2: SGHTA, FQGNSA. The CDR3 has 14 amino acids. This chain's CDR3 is CASSLQSSTDTQYF. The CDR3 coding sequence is TGTGCCAGCAGCCTTCAGTCCTCCACAGATACGCAGTATTTT.